The present T cell receptor beta chain was sequenced within a study of blood T cell repertoires in COVID-19. Background on the study: T cells, B-cell-depleted T cells, or PBMCs supplied cDNA or gDNA.

Followed longitudinally, the Seattle patients had been enrolled during active infection. The CDR3 totals 16 residues. Germline V gene sequence: CDR1 KGHSH, CDR2 LQKENI. V lost 3 bases and J 5 bases, leaving 14 bases between the germline ends. The protocol was immunoSEQ multiplex PCR, while the TCRdb copy is restricted to in-frame clones and leaves out a portion. The sample lists roughly 56,000 clones, roughly 87% occurring once. J is TRBJ1-6 and V is TRBV18, with a weak D call TRBD1 (6 bases). The receptor comes from a woman in her sixties with COVID-19, enrolled during active disease. Sequencing was performed on peripheral blood. CDR3 DNA: TGTGCCAGCTCACCTCGCGAAGGGGGACATAATTCACCCCTCCACTTT. Translated, it gives CASSPREGGHNSPLHF. The full variable domain, rest sourced from reference TRBV18 and TRBJ1-6, is NAGVMQNPRHLVRRRGQEARLRCSPMKGHSHVYWYRQLPEEGLKFMVYLQKENIIDESGMPKERFSAEFPKEGPSILRIQQVVRGDSAAYFCASSPREGGHNSPLHFGNGTRLTVT.